This T cell receptor (beta chain) was profiled in a study of T cell changes during pregnancy in multiple sclerosis. Germline V gene sequence: CDR1 ENHRY, CDR2 SYGVKD. The CDR3 extends over 18 amino acids. J was trimmed by 2 bases and V by 10 bases; bases with no gene match: 20. TCRdb keeps only in-frame clones here, not all; method: immunoSEQ multiplex PCR. This repertoire shows tens of thousands of clones, roughly 94% found once; its top ten account for under 2%. The TCR sequence derives from a female donor in good health, enrolled as a control in a pregnancy study. The V call is TRBV10-3, the J call TRBJ2-3; 8 bases map to TRBD2. Material: peripheral blood, obtained after pregnancy. In nucleotides, the CDR3 is TGTGCCACCTTACCGACCAACCGGGCTAGCGGGTACACAGATACGCAGTATTTT. The encoded protein is CATLPTNRASGYTDTQYF.